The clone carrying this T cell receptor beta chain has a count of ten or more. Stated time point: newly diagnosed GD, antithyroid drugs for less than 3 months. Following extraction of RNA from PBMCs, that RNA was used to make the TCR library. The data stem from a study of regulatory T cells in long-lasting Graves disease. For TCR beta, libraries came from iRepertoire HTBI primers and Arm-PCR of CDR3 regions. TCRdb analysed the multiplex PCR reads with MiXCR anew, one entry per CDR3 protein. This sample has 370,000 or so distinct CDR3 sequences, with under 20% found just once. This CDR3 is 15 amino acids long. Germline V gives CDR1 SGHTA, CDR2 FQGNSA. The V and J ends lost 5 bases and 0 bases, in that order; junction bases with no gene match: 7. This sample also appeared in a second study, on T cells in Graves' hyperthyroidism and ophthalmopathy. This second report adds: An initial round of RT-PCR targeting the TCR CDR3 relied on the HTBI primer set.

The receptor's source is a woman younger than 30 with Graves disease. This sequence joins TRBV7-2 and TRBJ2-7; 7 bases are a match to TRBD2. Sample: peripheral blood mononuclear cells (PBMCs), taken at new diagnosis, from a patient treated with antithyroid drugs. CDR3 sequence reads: CASSLSGQFSYEQYF. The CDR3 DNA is TGTGCCAGCAGCCTTAGCGGGCAGTTCTCCTACGAGCAGTACTTC.